This paragraph reports one T cell receptor beta chain. Its antigen remains unknown. This entry is derived from a study of identical twins. A universal primer site was incorporated via template switching, and the cDNA contained unique molecular identifiers. From the 5' RACE reads, TCRdb called clonotypes with MiXCR, one entry per CDR3 protein. The sample lists about 190,000 distinct CDR3 sequences, approximately 15% occurring once. Study-level results: In beta out-of-frame sequences, the excess sharing between twins was weaker.

V was clipped by 6 bases and J by 5 bases, with 10 bases between them. Germline-derived CDR1 and CDR2 are MNHEY and SMNVEV (reference sequence). The CDR3 spans 13 residues. These same data were also listed under a study on T cells expressing NK-cell markers. That source notes: T cells sorted in several experiments were restricted to alpha-beta TCR T cells by an anti-gamma-delta TCR antibody. In five or six donors, dominant CD3+CD56+NKG2C+ clonotypes ranked among the top 10 CD8+ clonotypes.

The V and J genes are TRBV27 and TRBJ1-4; weak D call: TRBD1 (6 bases). The sequence derives from a woman under 30 in good health. Material for sequencing was CD8+ T cells sorted from blood. The CDR3 spells CASRGTPNEKLFF. In nucleotides, the CDR3 is TGTGCCAGCAGGGGGACACCGAATGAAAAACTGTTTTTT.